This T cell receptor beta chain appears in the sequencing data of a study of vaccination and CD4 T cells after COVID-19. Study background: The convalescent population consisted of six males and four females, two of whom were of Hispanic ethnicity.

The treatment is: roughly 11-day PBMC culture with coronavirus spike peptide pools or control peptides (ViraFEST assay). The collection of CD4+ T cells from the unexposed donor took place before the COVID-19 pandemic (2011-2018). Researchers used the Oncomine TCR Beta short-read assay to sequence DNA from cultured CD4+ T cells. Genomic DNA was taken out of cultured CD4+ T cells by extraction. TCRdb re-called the PCR reads with MiXCR, one entry per CDR3 protein. Among approximately 9,300 distinct CDR3 sequences listed, roughly a third were seen once. As regards this clonotype: Its specificity is unknown.

CDR1 GTSNPN and CDR2 SVGIG come from the germline V gene (reference sequence). Trimming shortened V by 0 bases and J by 8 bases, and 13 bases separated the two germline ends. CDR3 size: 13 residues. The source is a human donor in good health. The chain has TRBV30 and TRBJ1-2; D may be TRBD1 (5 bases). The sequenced material came from CD4+ T cells from blood, cultured in vitro. The CDR3 nucleotides read TGTGCCTGGAGTGTAATGTGGGGCAGGGGCTACACCTTC. Translated: CAWSVMWGRGYTF.